This T cell receptor beta chain was documented in a study of blood T cell repertoires in COVID-19. About the study: Researchers got acute and convalescent COVID-19 samples from the United States, Italy and Spain. T cells, B-cell-depleted T cells, or PBMCs provided the cDNA or gDNA that served as material.

Original data processing: For nucleated cells, counts were estimated from reference gene primer amplification. The method was immunoSEQ multiplex PCR; TCRdb's version includes in-frame clones alone and lacks a portion of them. V, J and clone size derive from that table, while D and trimming were established from the DNA sequence. The sample contains about half a million clones, 70% to 90% of which appear only once. Germline V lookup: CDR1 LGHNA, CDR2 YNFKEQ. The CDR3 has 15 residues. Remarks on this clone: One end of the junction is discordant with germline, which a read error may explain.

Sequenced input: peripheral blood. This chain joins TRBV4-2 and TRBJ2-7; no clear D gene. The sequence derives from a human donor in a cohort sampled during active COVID-19. The CDR3 region is CASSQEGQPTYAQYF. In nucleotides, the CDR3 is TGTGCCAGCAGCCAAGAGGGCCAGCCCACTTACGCGCAGTACTTC.